This TCR beta chain was identified in a study of blood T cell repertoires in COVID-19. Study in general: Samples came from the United States, Italy and Spain, spanning acute and convalescent COVID-19. Sources were T cells, B-cell-depleted T cells, or PBMCs; the material itself was cDNA or gDNA.

Per the original data handling: By means of reference gene primer amplification, nucleated cell counts were estimated. Here immunoSEQ multiplex PCR was the method, and the copy in TCRdb shows in-frame clones only, minus some. V and J calls and clone size come straight from that table; D and trimming were deduced from the DNA. The sample holds 200,000 to 250,000 clones; about 90% are singletons and the top ten take about 2.9%. The clonotype originates from a young woman who had recovered from COVID-19. The sequencing sample was made of peripheral blood.

The CDR3, as DNA: TGTGCCAGTAGTATGGTATCTGGGACAGGGGTGACCGAGCAGTACTTC. This sequence encodes CASSMVSGTGVTEQYF. J is TRBJ2-7 and V is TRBV19, with 10 bases lining up with TRBD1. Germline CDR1 reads LNHDA; CDR2 reads SQIVND (reference sequence). The CDR3 has 16 amino acids. V was pared by 3 bases and J by 6 bases, with 11 bases of the junction left unmatched.